Presented here are 11 T cell receptor beta chains from one specimen sequenced in a study of T cell responses to AZD1222 COVID-19 vaccine. The protocol was immunoSEQ multiplex PCR, while the TCRdb copy is restricted to in-frame clones and leaves out a portion. Seen here are about 30,000 clones, roughly 89% observed once, and the top ten hold 5.5% to 7%. The specimen was peripheral blood, collected on day 0 of AZD1222 vaccination. All receptors come from an adult in good health.

This clone showed up just once. The rearrangement uses TRBV19 and TRBJ2-7; 7 bases agree with TRBD1. The CDR3 sequence is 13 residues long. Germline CDR1 reads LNHDA; CDR2 reads SQIVND (reference sequence). Germline trimming cut 6 bases from V and 3 bases from J; bases unmatched to any gene: 5. CDR3 protein: CASSEGQNYEQYF. CDR3 DNA sequence: TGTGCCAGTAGCGAGGGACAGAACTACGAGCAGTACTTC.

A few counts support this clone. V is TRBV6-4 and J is TRBJ2-1; 10 bases are a match to TRBD2. Germline assignment: CDR1 MRHNA and CDR2 SNTAGT. The CDR3 has 14 amino acids. J gave up 6 bases and V 3 bases, and 2 bases lay outside the gene matches. CDR3 residues: CASSEAGGPNEQFF. In DNA form, the CDR3 reads TGTGCCAGCAGTGAAGCGGGGGGGCCCAATGAGCAGTTCTTC.

The CDR3 bases are TGCGCCAGCAGTGAGGGGGGTTTGGACACTGAAGCTTTCTTT. Translation gives CASSEGGLDTEAFF. The chain has TRBV10-1 and TRBJ1-1; the D gene is possibly TRBD1 (5 bases). This CDR3 is built from 14 residues. Trimming took 2 bases from V and 3 from J, leaving 10 bases between them. CDR1 is WNHNN, CDR2 SYGVQD, per germline (reference sequence).

Only one count was recorded for this clone. CDR3 loop: CASSSGTYSYEQYF. CDR3 in DNA: TGTGCCAGCAGCTCGGGGACATACTCCTACGAGCAGTACTTC. The V call is TRBV5-4, the J call TRBJ2-7; D is possibly TRBD1 (6 bases). Germline assignment: CDR1 SGHNT and CDR2 YYREEE (reference sequence). The CDR3 is 14 amino acids. Trimming cost V 3 bases and J 0 bases, with 10 bases left between them.

V and J are TRBV19 and TRBJ1-2; 8 bases match TRBD1. Germline V gives CDR1 LNHDA, CDR2 SQIVND (reference sequence). The CDR3 covers 13 residues. The V and J ends lost 10 bases and 3 bases, in that order; junction bases with no gene match: 7. The CDR3 nucleotides read TGTGCCACCGCGGACAGGGCTGACTATGGCTACACCTTC. Its translation is CATADRADYGYTF.

This chain uses TRBV2 with TRBJ1-1; 8 nucleotides match TRBD1. Trimming cost V 6 bases and J 1 base; bases outside gene matches: 1. Germline CDR1 is SNHLY and CDR2 is FYNNEI. The CDR3 spans 13 residues. CDR3 in DNA: TGTGCCAGCAGCAGGGGGCCGAACACTGAAGCTTTCTTT. The encoded protein is CASSRGPNTEAFF. The complete variable domain, with remaining parts taken from reference TRBV2 and TRBJ1-1, reads EPEVTQTPSHQVTQMGQEVILRCVPISNHLYFYWYRQILGQKVEFLVSFYNNEISEKSEIFDDQFSVERPDGSNFTLKIRSTKLEDSAMYFCASSRGPNTEAFFGQGTRLTVV.

V is TRBV15 and J is TRBJ2-2; possible D gene TRBD2, 5 bases. The CDR3 is 14 residues long. V was clipped by 6 bases and J by 2 bases, with 10 bases between them. Germline V gene sequence: CDR1 LNHNV, CDR2 YYDKDF (reference sequence). The CDR3 here is CATSRTGNTGELFF. The CDR3 nucleotides read TGTGCCACCAGTAGGACGGGAAACACCGGGGAGCTGTTTTTT.

This chain links TRBV29-1 with TRBJ2-1; D is perhaps TRBD2 (6 bases). This CDR3 comprises 11 residues. V lost 0 bases, J lost 11 bases, and 8 bases lay in between. In germline, CDR1 is SQVTM, CDR2 ANQGSEA. The CDR3 protein is CSVEDAGKQFF. CDR3 nucleotide sequence: TGCAGCGTTGAAGATGCGGGAAAGCAGTTCTTC.

The chain combines TRBV19 with TRBJ2-7, with TRBD1 as a possible D gene (6 bases). This CDR3 has 14 amino acids. The germline CDR1 and CDR2 sequences are LNHDA and SQIVND (reference sequence). V was shortened by 7 bases and J by 3 bases, with 16 bases between the two germline ends. CDR3: CASNPGQGSYEQYF. DNA of the CDR3: TGTGCCAGTAACCCCGGGCAGGGGAGCTACGAGCAGTACTTC.

This clone came up once. The J gene is TRBJ2-1, the V gene TRBV3-1 (or the pseudogene TRBV3-2), with TRBD2 matching over 7 bases. Per the germline V gene, CDR1 is LGHDT and CDR2 is YNNKEL (reference sequence). The CDR3 totals 13 residues. J was trimmed by 10 bases and V by 0 bases; bases with no gene match: 3. Written as DNA, the CDR3 is TGTGCCAGCAGCCAAGATCCGGGGGGAGAGCAGTTCTTC. It yields the protein CASSQDPGGEQFF.

Here the CDR3 reads CASSDASLNQPQHF. The CDR3 coding sequence is TGTGCCAGTAGTGATGCCAGCCTCAATCAGCCCCAGCATTTT. J is TRBJ1-5 and V is TRBV19, with D unresolved. CDR1 LNHDA and CDR2 SQIVND come from the germline V gene (reference sequence). CDR3 length: 14 amino acids. Trimming pared 5 bases from V and 3 bases from J, leaving 11 bases between.